The entry below gives a single T cell receptor (beta chain) sequence along with its context. It has no known antigen specificity. No qualities accompany the bases; no much larger clone lies one base away. TCR CDR3 regions were amplified from genomic DNA by multiplex PCR using the deep immunoSEQ assay. Extracted genomic DNA from each cell subset was distributed evenly across all wells of several immunoSEQ 96-well plates, and each plate was treated as a replicate. Each replicate PCR for sorted subsets received about 210 ng genomic DNA, equal to some 32,000 T cell genomes. Purified libraries were measured with a Qubit 3.0 fluorometer, size-checked on a Bioanalyzer 2100, and measured again with the KAPA Library Quantification kit. A separate single-read 150-cycle Illumina NextSeq 550 flow cell was used to sequence each immunoSEQ 96-well plate. From the authors' description of their analysis: The immunoSEQ output contained only junctional sequences without quality scores, so filtering could not match that applied to full-length reads. To assign V/J genes and CDR3, sequences were annotated using PyIR, a Python wrapper for IgBLAST v1.9, with IMGT germline references. Reads were removed for weak V/J assignments (E-value above 1e-6), missing CDR3, stop codons, out-of-frame junctions, or ambiguous translated residues. V3J clonotypes were defined as sequences sharing an identical inferred V gene, J gene, and CDR3 amino acid sequence. To compute the percentage overlap between repertoires, the number of shared unique clonotypes was divided by the size of the smaller repertoire. RTK rarefaction, the Chao1 estimator, and Recon v2.1 estimates of unobserved clonotypes were used to assess repertoire richness. Generation probabilities were computed with OLGA for all TCRbeta clonotypes obtained by the gDNA method from a handful of donors. As stored in TCRdb, this immuneACCESS dataset retains in-frame rearrangements with V and J assigned. A fraction of the clones does not appear; measured against another copy, unresolved V genes explain less than half of the discrepancy, and the remainder lacks a known reason. The D gene and trimming were derived from the DNA, and the V and J assignments and clone size from that table. This sample comprises over 2 million clones, 95% of them detected only once. The ten largest clones add up to under 0.15% of the sample.

Healthy HIV-negative adults with no recently reported acute infections or vaccinations were included as donors. Every donor was a Caucasian adult living in Nashville, Tennessee, USA. CD4+ T cells were enriched through magnetic negative selection, after which naive cells were positively selected on CD45RA and the remaining negative fraction served as the memory subset. Blood was obtained by leukapheresis, after which PBMCs were separated by Ficoll-Histopaque density gradient centrifugation and cryopreserved in liquid nitrogen vapor phase. Analytical flow cytometry was used to check the purity and quantity of each magnetically sorted T cell population. Genomic DNA was isolated from every sorted fraction and measured by UV absorbance on a Nanodrop 2000c. The source of the sample is a study of shared clonotypes between healthy human individuals (dated by TCRdb to 2019 to 2021). About the full investigation: The cohort comprised a couple of women and a few men aged 18 to 49 years. Different laboratories and diverse techniques were used to prepare libraries and sequence TCR repertoires, to increase sequencing depth and limit assay-specific biases. For each donor, three plates each were used for CD4 naive and CD4 memory, two plates were used for CD8 naive, and one plate was used for CD8 memory. Per donor, leukapheresis produced somewhere between about 0.94 and 9.5 billion PBMCs. The study deeply sequenced blood TCR repertoires of 5 or 6 healthy adults to estimate repertoire size and the extent of clonotype sharing between individuals.

V loses 7 bases, J loses 5 bases, and the germline ends lie 15 bases apart. The germline V gene encodes CDR1 MDHEN and CDR2 SYDVKM. The CDR3 holds 13 amino acids from the cysteine to the phenylalanine. CDR3 DNA is the only sequence kept; it has 39 bases, read in frame from the first base. Overall results and qualifications from the work: Higher generation probabilities were observed for clonotypes shared by all four sorted-subset donors than for non-shared clonotypes. Based on pairwise subsampling, the degree of clonotype sharing among donors was expected to be affected by sequencing depth. Because the study included a small number of donors, the genetic and exposure-history diversity represented was limited. Naive subsets generally had larger estimated clonotype richness than memory subsets. Rarefaction of sorted-subset datasets indicated incomplete sequencing despite the large sequencing depth. Sampling was restricted to blood, and TCR repertoires in tissues likely differ from the TCR repertoires found in blood. About 5% of naive CD4, 3% to 3.5% of naive CD8, about 2.4% of memory CD4, and 0.35% to 0.5% of memory CD8 clonotypes were shared across a few donors.

The receptor comes from a man younger than 30 in good health. Recombination linked TRBV28 to TRBJ2-7, with the identity of the D gene unclear. The source material was naive CD4+ T cells sorted from blood. The cell subset or site label, as the study defines it: CD45RA+ positively selected. This receptor carries the CDR3 CASNGSPIDEQYF. The sequence in DNA is TGTGCCAGCAATGGCTCCCCGATCGACGAGCAGTACTTC.